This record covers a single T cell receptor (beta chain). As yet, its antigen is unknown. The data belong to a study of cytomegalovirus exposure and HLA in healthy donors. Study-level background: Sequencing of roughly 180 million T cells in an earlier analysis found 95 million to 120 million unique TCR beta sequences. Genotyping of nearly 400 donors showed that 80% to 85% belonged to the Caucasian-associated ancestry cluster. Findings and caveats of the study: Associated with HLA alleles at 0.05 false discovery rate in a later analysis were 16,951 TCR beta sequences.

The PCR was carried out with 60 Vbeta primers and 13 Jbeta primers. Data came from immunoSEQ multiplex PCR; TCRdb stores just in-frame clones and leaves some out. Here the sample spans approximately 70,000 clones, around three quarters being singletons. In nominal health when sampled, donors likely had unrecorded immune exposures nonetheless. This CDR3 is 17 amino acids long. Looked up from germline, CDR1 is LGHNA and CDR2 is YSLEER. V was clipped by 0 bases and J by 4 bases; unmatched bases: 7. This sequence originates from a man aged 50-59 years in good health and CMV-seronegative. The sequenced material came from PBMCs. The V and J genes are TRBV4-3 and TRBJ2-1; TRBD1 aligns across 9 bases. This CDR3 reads CASSQDPGQGLYNEQFF. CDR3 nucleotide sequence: TGCGCCAGCAGCCAAGACCCGGGACAGGGACTGTACAATGAGCAGTTCTTC.